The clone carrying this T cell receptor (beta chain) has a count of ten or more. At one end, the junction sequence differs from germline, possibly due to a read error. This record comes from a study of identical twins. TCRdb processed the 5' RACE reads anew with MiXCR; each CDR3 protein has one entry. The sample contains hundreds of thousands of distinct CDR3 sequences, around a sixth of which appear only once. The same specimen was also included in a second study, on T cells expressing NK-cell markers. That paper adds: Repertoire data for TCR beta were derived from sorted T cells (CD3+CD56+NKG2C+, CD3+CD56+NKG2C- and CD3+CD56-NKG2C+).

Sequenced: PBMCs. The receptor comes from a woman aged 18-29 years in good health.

Here the CDR3 DNA reads TGTGCCAGCAGCTCACCATTGACAGGGTTGGGGGACTTC. Protein sequence: CASSSPLTGLGDF. This rearrangement joins TRBV7-9 to TRBJ2-1, with 7 bases matching TRBD1. The CDR3 is 13 amino acids. The germline CDR1 and CDR2 sequences are SEHNR and FQNEAQ (reference sequence).